The 19 T cell receptor beta chains below all came from one sample that was sequenced in a study of shared clonotypes between healthy human individuals. Sequenced by immunoSEQ multiplex PCR; TCRdb stores in-frame clones only, minus some. The profile shows approximately 710,000 clones, less than 95% of them singletons. The material sequenced was memory CD8+ T cells from PBMCs. This sample's subset: CD45RO+ cells pooled with CCR7-negative TemRA cells. These receptor sequences come from a man younger than 35 in good health. Some clones in this sample may be carry-over from other donors' samples.

V usage is TRBV27 and J usage is TRBJ2-1; 9 nucleotides agree with TRBD2. The V and J ends lost 1 base and 2 bases, in that order; junction bases with no gene match: 9. The CDR3 runs to 18 residues. Per germline, CDR1 MNHEY and CDR2 SMNVEV (reference sequence). CDR3 amino acids: CASSLLGASGIPYNEQFF. In nucleotides, the CDR3 is TGTGCCAGCAGTTTATTGGGGGCTAGCGGGATACCCTACAATGAGCAGTTCTTC.

V is TRBV19 and J is TRBJ2-7; 9 bases match TRBD1. The V segment lost 5 bases and the J segment 2 bases; nucleotides outside the gene matches: 7. CDR3 length: 15 amino acids. In germline, CDR1 is LNHDA, CDR2 SQIVND (reference sequence). DNA of the CDR3: TGTGCCAGTAGTCCCGGGACAGGGCCCACCTACGAGCAGTACTTC. Translation gives CASSPGTGPTYEQYF.

V usage is TRBV27 and J usage is TRBJ2-7; 14 nucleotides line up with TRBD2. The V and J ends lost 2 bases and 4 bases, in that order; junction bases with no gene match: 7. CDR3 length equals 17 residues. The germline V gene has CDR1 MNHEY and CDR2 SMNVEV (reference sequence). The CDR3 nucleotides read TGTGCCAGCAGTTTACCGGGACTAGCGGGAGCGGTTTACGAGCAGTACTTC. It specifies CASSLPGLAGAVYEQYF.

This chain links TRBV5-6 with TRBJ2-5; D may be TRBD1 (6 bases). The germline CDR1 and CDR2 sequences are SGHDT and YYEEEE. V lost 2 bases and J 3 bases, leaving 14 bases between the germline ends. The CDR3 totals 15 residues. The CDR3 here is CASSLLDSAEETQYF. The CDR3 coding sequence is TGTGCCAGCAGCTTATTGGACAGCGCCGAAGAGACCCAGTACTTC.

This clone has only one observation. The chain employs TRBV28 and TRBJ2-6; either TRBD1 or TRBD2 may fit D (5 bases each). In germline, CDR1 is MDHEN, CDR2 SYDVKM. The ends were cut back, 3 bases at V and 1 base at J, with 7 bases in the middle. The CDR3 extends over 15 amino acids. CDR3 in amino acids: CASSLWGSGANVLTF. The CDR3 nucleotides read TGTGCCAGCAGTTTGTGGGGGTCTGGGGCCAACGTCCTGACTTTC. The full variable domain, rest sourced from reference TRBV28 and TRBJ2-6, is DVKVTQSSRYLVKRTGEKVFLECVQDMDHENMFWYRQDPGLGLRLIYFSYDVKMKEKGDIPEGYSVSREKKERFSLILESASTNQTSMYLCASSLWGSGANVLTFGAGSRLTVL.

V and J are TRBV11-3 and TRBJ2-3, with D possibly being TRBD2 (5 bases). Per germline, CDR1 SGHNT and CDR2 YENEEA. V lost 5 bases to trimming and J lost 0 bases, with 12 bases between them. The CDR3 is 15 amino acids. The CDR3 spells CASSTPGGSTDTQYF. The CDR3 nucleotides are TGTGCCAGCAGCACCCCGGGCGGGAGCACAGATACGCAGTATTTT.

This chain uses TRBV2 with TRBJ2-1; a possible D gene is TRBD2 (6 bases). V was trimmed by 7 bases and J by 2 bases, leaving 15 bases between them. This CDR3 region has 15 residues. The germline V gene has CDR1 SNHLY and CDR2 FYNNEI. Here the CDR3 reads CASIQAGPTYNEQFF. CDR3 bases: TGTGCCAGCATTCAAGCGGGCCCTACCTACAATGAGCAGTTCTTC.

CDR3 amino acids: CASWVITGHNSPLHF. In DNA, the CDR3 is TGTGCCAGCTGGGTTATTACTGGTCATAATTCACCCCTCCACTTT. The gene calls are TRBV6-1 and TRBJ1-6; D remains unclear. V gave up 8 bases and J gave up 5 bases, with 16 bases separating them. In germline, CDR1 is MNHNS, CDR2 SASEGT. This CDR3 region has 15 residues.

This clone was seen a handful of times. This chain joins TRBV9 and TRBJ2-5, with 9 bases fitting TRBD2. The CDR3 length is 14 residues. The V segment lost 0 bases and the J segment 5 bases; nucleotides outside the gene matches: 2. CDR1 SGDLS and CDR2 YYNGEE come from the germline V gene. In DNA form, the CDR3 reads TGTGCCAGCAGCGTAGGCGCGGGAGGGGAGACCCAGTACTTC. Its translation is CASSVGAGGETQYF. Full variable domain (remainder filled in from reference TRBV9 and TRBJ2-5): DSGVTQTPKHLITATGQRVTLRCSPRSGDLSVYWYQQSLDQGLQFLIQYYNGEERAKGNILERFSAQQFPDLHSELNLSSLELGDSALYFCASSVGAGGETQYFGPGTRLLVL.

The V and J genes are TRBV5-6 and TRBJ2-2; the D is unclear. The CDR3 has 12 amino acids. V lost 4 bases, J lost 6 bases, and 7 bases lay in between. The germline CDR1 and CDR2 sequences are SGHDT and YYEEEE. The CDR3 loop reads CASSPESGELFF. The CDR3 DNA is TGTGCCAGCAGCCCGGAATCCGGGGAGCTGTTTTTT.

This chain connects TRBV2 to TRBJ2-2; 11 bases agree with TRBD2. Germline lookup yields CDR1 SNHLY and CDR2 FYNNEI. The CDR3 sequence is 18 residues long. V shed 7 bases, J shed 5 bases, and the junction held 15 bases outside the gene matches. Here the CDR3 DNA reads TGTGCCAGCAACTGGGATAGCGGGAGGGCCGACTGGACCGGGGAGCTGTTTTTT. Amino acid sequence: CASNWDSGRADWTGELFF.

CDR3 loop: CASSGVTAKYQETQYF. CDR3 bases: TGTGCCAGCAGTGGGGTCACAGCTAAGTACCAAGAGACCCAGTACTTC. This chain uses TRBV25-1 with TRBJ2-5; no definite D call. The CDR3 is made up of 16 amino acids. V was cut by 4 bases and J by 0 bases, with 15 bases left in between. Germline V CDR1 and CDR2: MGHDK, SYGVNS.

This clone was picked up one time. The chain has TRBV4-1 and TRBJ1-1; 9 bases agree with TRBD1. V was pared by 7 bases and J by 2 bases, with 5 bases of the junction left unmatched. Germline V gene data show CDR1 as MGHRA and CDR2 as YSYEKL. The CDR3 loop spans 14 amino acids. The DNA for the CDR3 is TGCGCCAGCACCGGGACAGGGTCAAACACTGAAGCTTTCTTT. Its translation is CASTGTGSNTEAFF.

The rearrangement uses TRBV11-2 and TRBJ2-1, with TRBD2 matching over 9 bases. The CDR3 spans 16 residues. Trimming cost V 5 bases and J 5 bases; bases outside gene matches: 10. Germline-derived CDR1 and CDR2 are SGHAT and FQNNGV. The CDR3 here is CASSGGGTSLNNEQFF. CDR3 bases: TGTGCCAGCAGCGGAGGCGGGACTAGCCTTAACAATGAGCAGTTCTTC.

The V gene is TRBV9, the J gene TRBJ1-1; possible D gene TRBD1, 6 bases. V dropped 0 bases and J dropped 1 base, with 10 bases sitting between them. Germline values: CDR1 SGDLS, CDR2 YYNGEE. The CDR3 covers 15 residues. CDR3 sequence reads: CASSVAMGQNTEAFF. The DNA for the CDR3 is TGTGCCAGCAGCGTAGCGATGGGACAGAACACTGAAGCTTTCTTT.

The chain couples TRBV27 to TRBJ2-1; 11 bases align to TRBD2. The CDR3 sequence is 14 residues long. V dropped 10 bases and J dropped 7; count of bases not matched to a gene: 9. Per germline, CDR1 MNHEY and CDR2 SMNVEV (reference sequence). The chain's CDR3 is CATSIAGGPNEQFF. The DNA for the CDR3 is TGTGCCACCTCAATAGCGGGAGGGCCAAATGAGCAGTTCTTC.

V is TRBV7-2 and J is TRBJ2-3; D might be TRBD1 or TRBD2, each matching 6 bases. V was cut by 8 bases and J by 0 bases, with 15 bases left in between. CDR3 length equals 15 residues. Germline CDR1 and CDR2: SGHTA and FQGNSA. The CDR3 is CASGRGTLSTDTQYF. CDR3 nucleotides: TGTGCCAGCGGCCGGGGGACACTTAGCACAGATACGCAGTATTTT.

Only a few counts were recorded for this clone. This chain uses TRBV9 with TRBJ1-1; 8 bases map to TRBD1. After removal of 3 bases from V and 6 bases from J, the junction contained 7 bases not matched to a gene. The CDR3 length is 14 residues. The germline gives CDR1 SGDLS, CDR2 YYNGEE. The CDR3 region has the DNA TGTGCCAGCAGCGGACCAGGACAGGGTGCTGAAGCTTTCTTT. It encodes CASSGPGQGAEAFF. The whole variable domain, remainder taken from reference TRBV9 and TRBJ1-1, is DSGVTQTPKHLITATGQRVTLRCSPRSGDLSVYWYQQSLDQGLQFLIQYYNGEERAKGNILERFSAQQFPDLHSELNLSSLELGDSALYFCASSGPGQGAEAFFGQGTRLTVV.

This sequence joins TRBV11-2 and TRBJ2-7, with TRBD1 identical over 8 bases. CDR1 is SGHAT, CDR2 FQNNGV, per germline. The CDR3 is made up of 15 amino acids. The V and J ends lost 3 bases and 3 bases, in that order; junction bases with no gene match: 7. CDR3 amino acids: CASSFFLGTGYEQYF. The CDR3 DNA sequence: TGTGCCAGCAGCTTTTTTCTCGGGACAGGCTACGAGCAGTACTTC.